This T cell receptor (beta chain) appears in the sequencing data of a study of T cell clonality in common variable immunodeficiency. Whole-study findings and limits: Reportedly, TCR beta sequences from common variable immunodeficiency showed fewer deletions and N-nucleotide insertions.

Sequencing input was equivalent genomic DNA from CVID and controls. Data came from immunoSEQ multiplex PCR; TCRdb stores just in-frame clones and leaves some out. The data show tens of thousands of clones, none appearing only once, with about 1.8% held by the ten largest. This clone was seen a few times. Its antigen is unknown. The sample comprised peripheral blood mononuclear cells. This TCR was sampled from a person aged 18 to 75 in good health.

CDR3 in amino acids: CASSRPSANEQFF. The sequenced part of the CDR3 DNA is TGTGCCAGCAGCCGACCTAGCGCCAATGAG. This sequence joins TRBV7-6 and TRBJ2-1, with D possibly being TRBD2 (6 bases). Read data end 3 residues before the CDR3 end; the end is taken from the germline J gene. V lost 5 bases to trimming and J lost 6 bases, with 11 bases between them. The CDR3 length is 13 residues. The germline gives CDR1 SGHVS, CDR2 FNYEAQ.